The 31 T cell receptor beta chains below were found in one sample sequenced in a study of cytomegalovirus exposure and HLA in healthy donors (dated by TCRdb to 2017 to 2019). Library preparation employed the immunoSEQ multiplex PCR assay. For the multiplex PCR, a mixture combining 60 forward primers for TCR Vbeta segments and 13 reverse primers for TCR Jbeta segments was used. In TCRdb, the immuneACCESS table is reduced to in-frame sequences with V and J assigned. These tables do not hold every clone; where another copy was compared, an unresolved V gene accounts for under half, and the others remain unexplained. This sample lists around 150,000 clones; roughly 80% were detected once. Approximately 2% of the sample lies in the top ten. Sequencing used PBMCs. All receptors derive from a female donor in good health and CMV-seronegative.

This chain connects TRBV5-6 to TRBJ1-2; TRBD1 is a possible D gene (5 bases). The CDR3 spans 13 residues. Germline V gene sequence: CDR1 SGHDT, CDR2 YYEEEE. Between the trimmed V and J ends, which lost 0 bases and 2 bases, there was a span of 5 bases. The CDR3: CASSLGQNYGYTF. The CDR3, as DNA: TGTGCCAGCAGCTTGGGACAGAACTATGGCTACACCTTC.

The chain is built from TRBV5-1 and TRBJ1-1, with 7 bases lining up with TRBD1. The CDR3 has 13 amino acids. V lost 4 bases to trimming and J lost 5 bases; unmatched junction nucleotides: 5. CDR1 SGHRS and CDR2 YFSETQ come from the germline V gene. DNA of the CDR3: TGCGCCAGCAGCCGGGACAGATCGACTGAAGCTTTCTTT. As protein: CASSRDRSTEAFF.

This rearrangement joins TRBV19 to TRBJ2-7; 8 bases agree with TRBD1. Germline V gene data show CDR1 as LNHDA and CDR2 as SQIVND (reference sequence). After removal of 6 bases from V and 2 bases from J, the junction contained 3 bases not matched to a gene. The CDR3 totals 13 residues. Here the CDR3 DNA reads TGTGCCAGTAGACAGGGGGGCACCTACGAGCAGTACTTC. Its translation: CASRQGGTYEQYF.

This clone was found a few times. This chain joins TRBV5-1 and TRBJ2-5, with a tentative D call TRBD2 (5 bases). The CDR3 totals 13 residues. CDR1 SGHRS and CDR2 YFSETQ come from the germline V gene. Trimming pared 4 bases from V and 2 bases from J, leaving 9 bases between. This CDR3 reads CASSGGRQETQYF. The CDR3 nucleotides read TGCGCCAGCAGCGGAGGACGGCAAGAGACCCAGTACTTC.

The chain links TRBV18 to TRBJ1-4; 10 nucleotides align to TRBD1. The CDR3 is 14 residues long. The ends lost 2 bases at V and 7 bases at J; junction bases unmatched: 1. Germline V gene lookup returns CDR1 KGHSH and CDR2 LQKENI. CDR3 region: CASSPRTGGEKLFF. The CDR3 DNA follows: TGTGCCAGCTCACCAAGGACAGGGGGTGAAAAACTGTTTTTT.

The V call is TRBV19, the J call TRBJ1-1; D gene uncertain. With 10 bases removed from V and 2 bases from J, the gap between germline ends came to 20 bases. Germline V CDR1 and CDR2: LNHDA, SQIVND (reference sequence). This CDR3 contains 15 residues. The CDR3 loop reads CATIQAANLNTEAFF. CDR3 DNA sequence: TGTGCCACTATCCAAGCGGCCAACCTAAACACTGAAGCTTTCTTT.

The rearrangement links TRBV5-1 to TRBJ1-4; tentatively, D is TRBD1 (5 bases). The V gene's germline CDR1 is SGHRS and CDR2 YFSETQ. There are 15 residues in the CDR3. The ends were cut back, 0 bases at V and 6 bases at J, with 12 bases in the middle. CDR3 sequence: CASSLEGTGYEKLFF. In DNA form, the CDR3 reads TGCGCCAGCAGCTTGGAGGGGACTGGTTATGAAAAACTGTTTTTT.

This clone appeared a few times. V is TRBV18 and J is TRBJ2-5; D gene unclear. CDR1 and CDR2 (germline): KGHSH, LQKENI. The CDR3 is made up of 13 amino acids. Deletions cut 3 bases from V and 0 bases from J, with 5 bases between. CDR3: CASSPRHQETQYF. CDR3 nucleotides: TGTGCCAGCTCACCGCGTCACCAAGAGACCCAGTACTTC.

The rearrangement joins TRBV6-5 to TRBJ1-2, with unresolved D. Trimming stripped 6 bases from V and 2 bases from J, with 4 bases between. This CDR3 has 11 residues. CDR1 MNHEY and CDR2 SVGAGI come from the germline V gene. CDR3 residues: CASRANYGYTF. The CDR3 DNA reads as TGTGCCAGCAGGGCCAACTATGGCTACACCTTC.

The chain is built from TRBV5-1 and TRBJ2-2; D may be TRBD1 (6 bases). Trimming stripped 4 bases from V and 1 base from J, with 14 bases between. Germline CDR1 and CDR2: SGHRS and YFSETQ. The CDR3 is made up of 16 amino acids. The CDR3 region has the DNA TGCGCCAGCAGCCCTCCGGGACACGGGAACACCGGGGAGCTGTTTTTT. As protein: CASSPPGHGNTGELFF.

The gene calls are TRBV4-1 and TRBJ2-7; TRBD1 agrees at 9 bases. V shed 5 bases, J shed 1 base, and the junction held 6 bases outside the gene matches. The CDR3 length is 15 residues. The V gene's germline CDR1 is MGHRA and CDR2 YSYEKL. The CDR3 is CASSGAGQGSYEQYF. CDR3 sequence (DNA): TGCGCCAGCAGCGGCGCGGGACAGGGTTCCTACGAGCAGTACTTC.

The rearrangement links TRBV4-1 to TRBJ1-4, with 9 nucleotides matching TRBD1. This CDR3 region has 18 residues. V lost 5 bases and J lost 3; bases outside the gene matches: 13. Germline CDR1 and CDR2: MGHRA and YSYEKL. The CDR3 here is CASSFRSRDREPNEKLFF. DNA of the CDR3: TGCGCCAGCAGCTTTCGGTCCCGGGACAGGGAACCTAATGAAAAACTGTTTTTT.

The chain couples TRBV6-5 to TRBJ1-3; no definite D call. The CDR3 spans 15 residues. V was shortened by 4 bases and J by 5 bases, with 15 bases between the two germline ends. CDR1 and CDR2 (germline): MNHEY, SVGAGI. CDR3 bases: TGTGCCAGCAGTTCGCCCGGAGGGTTAAGAAACACCATATATTTT. Residues: CASSSPGGLRNTIYF.

This chain links TRBV19 with TRBJ2-5; 8 bases map to TRBD1. The CDR3 consists of 15 residues. The germline V gene has CDR1 LNHDA and CDR2 SQIVND (reference sequence). V shed 1 base and J 5 bases; nucleotides not matched to a gene: 6. The CDR3 bases are TGTGCCAGTAGTATAGGGACAGGGACGGGGGAGACCCAGTACTTC. Amino acids: CASSIGTGTGETQYF.

Of note for this clone: The sample contains more than one DNA sequence encoding this CDR3. This chain links TRBV5-1 with TRBJ2-7; D may be TRBD2 (6 bases). The CDR3 spans 14 residues. V lost 0 bases and J 2 bases, leaving 9 bases between the germline ends. Germline-derived CDR1 and CDR2 are SGHRS and YFSETQ. This CDR3 is CASSLVAATYEQYF. In DNA, the CDR3 is TGCGCCAGCAGCTTGGTAGCGGCCACCTACGAGCAGTACTTC.

Comments on this clone: One end of the junction fails to match germline, which may point to a read error. The chain combines TRBV7-9 with TRBJ1-3; D call uncertain. The CDR3 length is 16 residues. The germline CDR1 and CDR2 sequences are SEHNR and FQNEAQ (reference sequence). The CDR3: CSSSHFGGFSGNTIYF. The CDR3 DNA sequence: TGTTCCAGCAGCCATTTCGGAGGTTTCTCTGGAAACACCATATATTTT.

The chain joins TRBV6-5 to TRBJ2-2; the match to TRBD2 covers 9 bases. CDR3 size: 15 residues. CDR1 and CDR2 from the germline V gene are MNHEY and SVGAGI. V shed 5 bases and J 1 base; nucleotides not matched to a gene: 2. The CDR3 sequence is CASSATSGNTGELFF. Here the CDR3 DNA reads TGTGCCAGCAGTGCGACTAGCGGGAACACCGGGGAGCTGTTTTTT.

V is TRBV6-6 and J is TRBJ2-1, with 7 bases matching TRBD2. The CDR3 totals 14 residues. CDR1 and CDR2 from the germline V gene are MNHNY and SVGAGI (reference sequence). J was trimmed by 6 bases and V by 1 base; bases with no gene match: 3. The CDR3 spells CASSYYPSGNEQFF. CDR3 sequence (DNA): TGTGCCAGCAGTTACTACCCTAGCGGCAATGAGCAGTTCTTC.

The V and J genes are TRBV21-1 and TRBJ1-5; the DNA was not compared with TRBD1, the D call given in the table. TRBV21-1 is given as a pseudogene. This CDR3 is 14 amino acids long. In DNA form, the CDR3 reads TGTGCCAGGGACAGGGAGAGCAGCAATCAGCCCCAGCATTTT. Translation gives CARDRESSNQPQHF.

V and J are TRBV7-9 and TRBJ2-7; a possible D gene is TRBD2 (5 bases). Trimming removed 6 bases at V and 4 bases at J, with 19 bases between. This CDR3 spans 15 amino acids. Per the germline V gene, CDR1 is SEHNR and CDR2 is FQNEAQ (reference sequence). CDR3 nucleotides: TGTGCCAGCAGTTCCATGTGGGAGACCGGGTACGAGCAGTACTTC. It encodes CASSSMWETGYEQYF.

CDR3 in amino acids: CASAGTSGSNEQFF. CDR3 DNA: TGCGCCAGCGCGGGGACTAGCGGGAGTAATGAGCAGTTCTTC. The chain links TRBV5-1 to TRBJ2-1, with 14 nucleotides matching TRBD2. This CDR3 contains 14 residues. Germline-derived CDR1 and CDR2 are SGHRS and YFSETQ. The J segment lost 7 bases and the V segment lost 7 bases, leaving 4 bases of the junction unmatched.

The CDR3, as DNA: TGTGCCAGCACACAGGGCTCCCGAATGAGCAATCAGCCCCAGCATTTT. Protein sequence: CASTQGSRMSNQPQHF. The chain recombines TRBV19 with TRBJ1-5; tentatively, D is TRBD1 (6 bases). V was shortened by 9 bases and J by 1 base, with 19 bases between the two germline ends. Germline loops: CDR1 LNHDA, CDR2 SQIVND (reference sequence). The CDR3 runs to 16 residues.

The chain recombines TRBV6-6 with TRBJ1-2; TRBD1 is a possible D gene (6 bases). This CDR3 is built from 15 residues. The germline V gene has CDR1 MNHNY and CDR2 SVGAGI (reference sequence). Deletions cut 0 bases from V and 2 bases from J, with 10 bases between. The CDR3 DNA sequence: TGTGCCAGCAGTTACTCGTTAGGACAGAACTATGGCTACACCTTC. Protein product: CASSYSLGQNYGYTF.

This clone came up once. This chain connects TRBV5-4 to TRBJ1-1, with D hard to call. This CDR3 is built from 14 residues. The germline V and J ends were trimmed by 3 bases and 1 base, with 10 bases remaining between them. The germline gives CDR1 SGHNT, CDR2 YYREEE (reference sequence). CDR3 sequence: CASSSQRGNTEAFF. The CDR3 bases are TGTGCCAGCAGCTCACAACGGGGGAACACTGAAGCTTTCTTT.

This clone was counted only a few times. V and J are TRBV27 and TRBJ1-2; 8 bases map to TRBD1. V lost 3 bases, J lost 4 bases, and 16 bases stayed unmatched. Germline V gives CDR1 MNHEY, CDR2 SMNVEV (reference sequence). This CDR3 has 18 amino acids. The CDR3 region has the DNA TGTGCCAGCAGTTTCCGGACCCTGGCGACAGGGGCATCCTATGGCTACACCTTC. Protein sequence: CASSFRTLATGASYGYTF.

This clone has only a few counts. The V call is TRBV30, the J call TRBJ1-5, with TRBD1 as a possible D gene (5 bases). Germline values: CDR1 GTSNPN, CDR2 SVGIG (reference sequence). The CDR3 consists of 13 residues. The V gene lost 0 bases and the J gene lost 7 bases, with 10 bases spanning the gap. This chain's CDR3 is CAWSVIQGQPQHF. The CDR3 nucleotides are TGTGCCTGGAGTGTAATCCAGGGACAGCCCCAGCATTTT.

The chain recombines TRBV5-5 with TRBJ1-3; TRBD1 aligns across 8 bases. This CDR3 is built from 14 residues. The junction had 2 bases not matched to a gene; V was cut back by 5 bases and J by 1 base. Germline V gene data show CDR1 as SGHKS and CDR2 as YYEKEE (reference sequence). The DNA for the CDR3 is TGTGCCAGCAGTCGACAGGGGTCTGGAAACACCATATATTTT. Protein: CASSRQGSGNTIYF.

This chain links TRBV6-5 with TRBJ2-7, with 8 bases identical to TRBD2. CDR1 and CDR2 from the germline V gene are MNHEY and SVGAGI. J lost 11 bases, V lost 6 bases, and 6 bases had no gene match. This CDR3 contains 11 residues. CDR3: CASSRREGEYF. The CDR3 region has the DNA TGTGCCAGCAGCAGACGGGAGGGTGAGTACTTC.

The chain's CDR3 is CASNLGTSLGEQYF. CDR3 bases: TGTGCCAGCAATTTAGGGACATCTTTAGGCGAGCAGTACTTC. The chain combines TRBV6-5 with TRBJ2-7, with D possibly matching TRBD1 (6 bases). This CDR3 has 14 residues. Germline loops: CDR1 MNHEY, CDR2 SVGAGI. With 7 bases removed from V and 6 bases from J, the gap between germline ends came to 19 bases.

V and J are TRBV6-1 and TRBJ2-7; TRBD2 matches at 9 bases. The CDR3 extends over 15 amino acids. V lost 2 bases to trimming and J lost 3 bases; unmatched junction nucleotides: 5. CDR1 is MNHNS, CDR2 SASEGT, per germline. The CDR3 bases are TGTGCCAGCAGTGAACTAGCGGGAACGATCTACGAGCAGTACTTC. Its protein is CASSELAGTIYEQYF.

The rearrangement joins TRBV6-1 to TRBJ2-3, with 8 bases matching TRBD2. CDR3 length: 15 residues. V lost 4 bases and J lost 0; bases outside the gene matches: 3. The germline V gene encodes CDR1 MNHNS and CDR2 SASEGT. This chain's CDR3 is CASSGSGASTDTQYF. As DNA, the CDR3 is TGTGCCAGCAGTGGTAGCGGGGCTAGCACAGATACGCAGTATTTT.